One sample yielded the 21 T cell receptor beta chains listed below, sequenced in a study of blood T cells in healthy people across ages. Together with a sample-barcoded 5' primer, a J-beta primer mix was included in a second PCR lasting about 7 to 11 cycles. TCRdb ran MiXCR on the 5' RACE reads and lists one entry per CDR3 protein. The sample shows hundreds of thousands of distinct CDR3 sequences, approximately 52% of them seen only once. Sequenced: blood. The receptor source for this set is a woman over 75 in good health.

This clonotype has just a few counts. V is TRBV20-1 and J is TRBJ2-1; no definite D call. Per germline, CDR1 DFQATT and CDR2 SNEGSKA (reference sequence). The CDR3 runs to 16 residues. Trimming took 3 bases from V and 3 from J, leaving 18 bases between them. The DNA of the CDR3 is TGCAGTGCTAGGGCGCTAGATCCTCCAAACTACAATGAGCAGTTCTTC. As protein: CSARALDPPNYNEQFF.

This clonotype was detected only once. A much more abundant neighbour one base away suggests this may be a read error. This chain uses TRBV20-1 with TRBJ1-5; TRBD1 agrees at 10 bases. The CDR3 is 16 residues long. Germline CDR1 DFQATT, CDR2 SNEGSKA (reference sequence). The V and J ends lost 6 bases and 4 bases, in that order; junction bases with no gene match: 12. This CDR3 reads CSATRPGQGSNQPQHF. DNA of the CDR3: TGCAGTGCCACCCGCCCGGGACAGGGGTCGAATCAGCCCCAGCATTTT.

Points on this clonotype: A much larger clone lies a single base off, so this may be a read error. J is TRBJ2-1 and V is TRBV9; no clear D gene. This CDR3 has 13 amino acids. V was clipped by 4 bases and J by 3 bases, with 8 bases between them. CDR1 and CDR2 from the germline V gene are SGDLS and YYNGEE. In nucleotides, the CDR3 is TGTGCCAGCAGCCGGGCCCACTACAATGAGCAGTTCTTC. This codes for CASSRAHYNEQFF.

The gene calls are TRBV27 and TRBJ2-1; TRBD1 agrees at 9 bases. The J call may be mistaken, given a closer DNA end match to TRBJ2-7. The germline gives CDR1 MNHEY, CDR2 SMNVEV (reference sequence). The CDR3 is made up of 17 amino acids. Here the CDR3 reads CASSSPGQGTPYNEQYF. The CDR3 region has the DNA TGTGCCAGCAGTTCCCCGGGACAGGGAACCCCCTACAATGAGCAGTACTTC.

A remark on this clonotype: Compared with germline, one end of the junction differs, possibly owing to a read error. V and J are TRBV6-5 and TRBJ2-5; 10 positions match TRBD2. CDR1 and CDR2 from the germline V gene are MNHEY and SVGAGI. The CDR3 contains 16 residues. The CDR3 sequence is CASSYFGTSAQETPYF. DNA of the CDR3: TGTGCCAGCAGTTACTTCGGGACTAGCGCACAAGAGACCCCGTACTTC.

The chain employs TRBV7-9 and TRBJ2-2, with a weak D call TRBD1 (5 bases). CDR1 is SEHNR and CDR2 is FQNEAQ in the germline V gene (reference sequence). The CDR3 covers 17 residues. Trimming cost V 5 bases and J 4 bases, with 20 bases left between them. In DNA, the CDR3 is TGTGCCAGCAGCCCAGTTGGAAGGGGATCAAGCACCGGGGAGCTGTTTTTT. This encodes CASSPVGRGSSTGELFF.

The gene calls are TRBV28 and TRBJ1-2; D is unresolved. The V and J ends lost 5 bases and 7 bases respectively, with 11 bases between them. The CDR3 runs to 12 residues. Germline V lookup: CDR1 MDHEN, CDR2 SYDVKM. CDR3 amino acids: CASSKTAGGYTF. CDR3 bases: TGTGCCAGCAGTAAGACGGCGGGTGGCTACACCTTC.

This clonotype was counted only a few times. The chain employs TRBV5-1 and TRBJ2-5; weak D call: TRBD2 (5 bases). The end of the DNA fits TRBJ2-4 better, so the J call may be wrong. The CDR3 is 15 amino acids. Per germline, CDR1 SGHRS and CDR2 YFSETQ. CDR3 bases: TGCGCCAGCAGCTTGGAAGGCGGTCGGGGAGACATTCAGTACTTC. Translation: CASSLEGGRGDIQYF.

The CDR3 DNA is TGTGCCAGCAACCTTGGACAGGGGAATCAGCCCCAGCATTTT. The encoded protein is CASNLGQGNQPQHF. V gene TRBV12-3 or TRBV12-4 combines with J gene TRBJ1-5; 9 bases are a match to TRBD1. The CDR3 is 14 amino acids. V shed 7 bases, J shed 4 bases, and the junction held 5 bases outside the gene matches.

CDR3: CSAPHQRERIDTQYF. CDR3 in DNA: TGCAGTGCTCCACATCAGCGGGAGAGGATAGATACGCAGTATTTT. The V gene is TRBV20-1, the J gene TRBJ2-3; 8 nucleotides match TRBD2. CDR1 and CDR2 (germline): DFQATT, SNEGSKA (reference sequence). The CDR3 extends over 15 amino acids. V dropped 5 bases and J dropped 5; count of bases not matched to a gene: 12.

The V call is TRBV4-2, the J call TRBJ2-5; 11 nucleotides line up with TRBD2. The CDR3 is made up of 17 amino acids. Germline CDR1 reads LGHNA; CDR2 reads YNFKEQ. With 0 bases clipped from V and 0 bases from J, the junction kept 3 bases outside the gene matches. The DNA for the CDR3 is TGTGCCAGCAGCCAAGATAGCGGGGGGGCCTACCAAGAGACCCAGTACTTC. Its translation is CASSQDSGGAYQETQYF.

This clonotype was seen at least ten times. The rearrangement joins TRBV12-3 or TRBV12-4 to TRBJ2-1; TRBD2 matches at 16 bases. Trimming took 9 bases from V and 0 from J; bases not matched to a gene: 8. This CDR3 has 18 residues. The CDR3 nucleotides read TGTGCCAGTAAGCCGGGACTAGCGGGAGGGCCCTCCTACAATGAGCAGTTCTTC. Amino acids: CASKPGLAGGPSYNEQFF.

The V and J genes are TRBV4-2 and TRBJ2-1; TRBD1 might be the D (6 bases). Trimming stripped 0 bases from V and 2 bases from J, with 14 bases between. The CDR3 consists of 17 residues. Germline lookup yields CDR1 LGHNA and CDR2 YNFKEQ. The CDR3 region is CASSQDGLDSPYNEQFF. The CDR3, as DNA: TGTGCCAGCAGCCAAGATGGCCTGGACAGCCCCTACAATGAGCAGTTCTTC.

Concerning this clonotype: The junction departs from the called germline gene at one end, perhaps through a read error. V gene TRBV28 combines with J gene TRBJ2-3; 9 bases agree with TRBD1. The length of the CDR3 is 15 residues. Per germline, CDR1 MDHEN and CDR2 SYDVKM. For the CDR3, the DNA is TGCGCCAGCAGGCCGACAGGGGGGCCCACAGATACGCAGTATTTT. Its protein product is CASRPTGGPTDTQYF. Looking up the rest from reference TRBV28 and TRBJ2-3 gives the full variable domain: DVKVTQSSRYLVKRTGEKVFLECVQDMDHENMFWYRQDPGLGLRLIYFSYDVKMKEKGDIPEGYSVSREKKERFSLILESASTNQTSMYLCASRPTGGPTDTQYFGPGTRLTVL.

This chain links TRBV4-2 with TRBJ1-2; D is unresolved. This CDR3 is built from 14 residues. Looked up from germline, CDR1 is LGHNA and CDR2 is YNFKEQ. V lost 3 bases and J 5 bases, leaving 13 bases between the germline ends. CDR3 nucleotide sequence: TGTGCCAGCAGCCAGGAGGGTTGGGAATATGGCTACACCTTC. The encoded protein is CASSQEGWEYGYTF.

The sample holds many counts of this clonotype. The chain carries TRBV9 and TRBJ2-2; D not resolved. Germline CDR1 is SGDLS and CDR2 is YYNGEE. This CDR3 has 14 amino acids. Trimming stripped 0 bases from V and 1 base from J, with 4 bases between. The CDR3 DNA sequence: TGTGCCAGCAGCGTAGATGGGAACACCGGGGAGCTGTTTTTT. Amino acid sequence: CASSVDGNTGELFF.

This chain joins TRBV7-2 and TRBJ1-5, with 7 bases lining up with TRBD1. Losses at the gene ends were 2 bases for V and 6 bases for J; bases not matched to a gene: 7. Germline V gene sequence: CDR1 SGHTA, CDR2 FQGNSA. This CDR3 comprises 15 residues. CDR3 in amino acids: CASSLYRTGGQPQHF. CDR3 DNA: TGTGCCAGCAGCTTATATCGGACAGGAGGTCAGCCCCAGCATTTT. Combining the CDR3 with reference TRBV7-2 and TRBJ1-5 gives the whole variable domain GAGVSQSPSNKVTEKGKDVELRCDPISGHTALYWYRQSLGQGLEFLIYFQGNSAPDKSGLPSDRFSAERTGGSVSTLTIQRTQQEDSAVYLCASSLYRTGGQPQHFGDGTRLSIL.

This clonotype was detected once. The chain employs TRBV4-2 and TRBJ2-1; D ambiguous. The CDR3 consists of 15 residues. Germline CDR1 LGHNA, CDR2 YNFKEQ. The V and J ends lost 0 bases and 2 bases respectively, with 8 bases between them. The CDR3 protein is CASSQEEPTYNEQFF. The CDR3 region has the DNA TGTGCCAGCAGCCAAGAAGAGCCGACCTACAATGAGCAGTTCTTC.

This clonotype has a count of ten or more. The V and J genes are TRBV5-1 and TRBJ2-3; D possibly matches TRBD1 or TRBD2 (5 bases each). The CDR3 runs 16 residues. Germline lookup yields CDR1 SGHRS and CDR2 YFSETQ. The germline V and J ends were trimmed by 0 bases and 3 bases, with 14 bases remaining between them. CDR3 residues: CASSLAAGKGTDTQYF. In nucleotides, the CDR3 is TGCGCCAGCAGCTTGGCGGCGGGTAAGGGGACAGATACGCAGTATTTT.

The genes are TRBV6-6 and TRBJ1-2; D unresolved. The CDR3 consists of 14 residues. Germline CDR1 reads MNHNY; CDR2 reads SVGAGI (reference sequence). V lost 0 bases and J 3 bases, leaving 8 bases between the germline ends. Written as DNA, the CDR3 is TGTGCCAGCAGTTACTCAGGGAGGGACTATGGCTACACCTTC. Translated, it gives CASSYSGRDYGYTF.

Details on this clonotype: Given a much more abundant clone one base away, this may be a read error. The conserved phenylalanine or tryptophan normally closing the CDR3 is absent here, so this likely arose from a read error. The chain uses TRBV5-1 and TRBJ2-1; 8 bases map to TRBD1. The CDR3 runs 14 residues. V dropped 4 bases and J dropped 4; count of bases not matched to a gene: 4. Germline lookup yields CDR1 SGHRS and CDR2 YFSETQ. CDR3: CASSEGQEYNEQFS. The CDR3 bases are TGCGCCAGCAGCGAGGGACAGGAATACAATGAGCAGTTCTCC.